The clone carrying this TCR beta chain came up many times. Antigen: not known. TCRdb reprocessed the reads via MiXCR and lists one record per CDR3 protein. The sample lists a few hundred thousand distinct CDR3 sequences, 26% occurring once. This record comes from a study of T cell repertoires in cytomegalovirus infection. Study-wide background: Indicated by public TCR beta signatures were CMV infection and matching HLA type.

Trimming removed 5 bases at V and 8 bases at J, with 16 bases between. Germline loops: CDR1 SGHVS, CDR2 FQNEAQ. The CDR3 has 14 residues. Study results and limitations: Ex vivo, HLA-C-restricted CMV-specific TCR beta clonotypes prevailed over the rest of the response.

The receptor's source is a human donor in good health (CMV status not recorded). Some clones in this sample may be carry-over from other donors' samples. This sequence joins TRBV7-8 and TRBJ2-1; D not resolved. Sequencing was performed on PBMCs. The CDR3 is CASSRSTGRDEQFF. CDR3 DNA: TGTGCCAGCAGCAGATCTACCGGCCGGGATGAGCAGTTCTTC.